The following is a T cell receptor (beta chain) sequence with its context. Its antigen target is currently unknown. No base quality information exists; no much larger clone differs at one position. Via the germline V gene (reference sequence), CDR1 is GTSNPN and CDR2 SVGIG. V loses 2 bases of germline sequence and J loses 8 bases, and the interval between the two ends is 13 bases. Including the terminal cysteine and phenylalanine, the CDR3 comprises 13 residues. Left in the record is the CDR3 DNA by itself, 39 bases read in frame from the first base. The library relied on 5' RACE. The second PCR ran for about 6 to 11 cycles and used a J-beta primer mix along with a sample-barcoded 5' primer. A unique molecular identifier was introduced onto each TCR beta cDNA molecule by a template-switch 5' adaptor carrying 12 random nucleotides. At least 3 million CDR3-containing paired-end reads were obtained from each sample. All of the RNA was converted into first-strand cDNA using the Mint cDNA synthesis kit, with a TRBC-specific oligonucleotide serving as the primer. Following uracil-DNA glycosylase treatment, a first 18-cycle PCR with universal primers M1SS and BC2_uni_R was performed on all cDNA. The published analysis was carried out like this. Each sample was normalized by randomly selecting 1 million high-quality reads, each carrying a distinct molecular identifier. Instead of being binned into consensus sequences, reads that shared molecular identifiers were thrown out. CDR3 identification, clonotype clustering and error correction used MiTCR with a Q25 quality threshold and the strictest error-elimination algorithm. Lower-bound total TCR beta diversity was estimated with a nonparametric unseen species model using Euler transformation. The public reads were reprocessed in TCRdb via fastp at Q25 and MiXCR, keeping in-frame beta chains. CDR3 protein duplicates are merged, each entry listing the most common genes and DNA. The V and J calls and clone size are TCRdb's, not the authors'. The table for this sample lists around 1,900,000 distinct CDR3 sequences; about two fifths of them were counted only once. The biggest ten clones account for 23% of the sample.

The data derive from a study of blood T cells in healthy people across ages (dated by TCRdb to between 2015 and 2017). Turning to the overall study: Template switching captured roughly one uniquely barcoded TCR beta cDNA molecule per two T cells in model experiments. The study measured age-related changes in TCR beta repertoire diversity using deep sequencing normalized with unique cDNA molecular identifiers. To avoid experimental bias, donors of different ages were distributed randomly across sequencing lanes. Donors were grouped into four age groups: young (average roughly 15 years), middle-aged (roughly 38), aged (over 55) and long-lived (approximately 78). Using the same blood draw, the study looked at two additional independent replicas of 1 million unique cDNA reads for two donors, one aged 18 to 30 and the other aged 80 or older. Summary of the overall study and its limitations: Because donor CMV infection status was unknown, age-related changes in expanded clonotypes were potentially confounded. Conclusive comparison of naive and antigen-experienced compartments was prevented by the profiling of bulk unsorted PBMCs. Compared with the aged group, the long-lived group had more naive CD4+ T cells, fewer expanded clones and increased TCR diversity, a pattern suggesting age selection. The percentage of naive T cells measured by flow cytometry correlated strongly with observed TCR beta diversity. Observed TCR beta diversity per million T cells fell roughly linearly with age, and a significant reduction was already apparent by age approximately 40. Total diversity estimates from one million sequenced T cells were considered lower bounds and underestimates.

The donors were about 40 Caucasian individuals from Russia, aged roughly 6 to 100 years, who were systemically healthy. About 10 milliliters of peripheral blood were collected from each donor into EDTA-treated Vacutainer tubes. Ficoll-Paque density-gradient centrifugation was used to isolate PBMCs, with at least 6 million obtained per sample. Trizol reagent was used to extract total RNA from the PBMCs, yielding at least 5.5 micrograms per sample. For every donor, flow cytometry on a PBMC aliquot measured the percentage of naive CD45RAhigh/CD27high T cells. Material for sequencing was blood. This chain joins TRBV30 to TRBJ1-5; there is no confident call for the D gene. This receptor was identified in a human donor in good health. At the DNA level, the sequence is TGTGCCTGGAGTATAGAGTTGAACAAGCCCCAGCATTTT. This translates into CAWSIELNKPQHF.